This entry lists 31 T cell receptor beta chains sequenced from one sample in a study of CD8 T cells in Susac syndrome. After extraction with the RNeasy kit, 0.5 to 1 ug of the RNA was reverse transcribed using random hexamers. Each CDR3 protein gets one entry after TCRdb re-called the immunoSEQ multiplex PCR reads with MiXCR. The data hold approximately 160,000 distinct CDR3 sequences, with approximately 93% observed a single time. The sample comprised CD4+ T cells from PBMCs. Receptors originate from a human donor with multiple sclerosis.

The chain recombines TRBV28 with TRBJ2-7; TRBD2 aligns across 13 bases. CDR1 is MDHEN and CDR2 is SYDVKM in the germline V gene. V shed 6 bases, J shed 6 bases, and the junction held 11 bases outside the gene matches. The CDR3 is 16 amino acids. In DNA form, the CDR3 reads TGTGCCAGCAGAGGACTAGCGGGGGACTTAAAGTCCGAGCAGTACTTC. This translates into CASRGLAGDLKSEQYF.

The chain couples TRBV10-3 to TRBJ2-3, with unresolved D. V was trimmed by 9 bases and J by 3 bases, leaving 7 bases between them. Germline CDR1 is ENHRY and CDR2 is SYGVKD. The CDR3 sequence is 11 residues long. The CDR3 loop reads CAIMKTDTQYF. The DNA of the CDR3 is TGTGCCATTATGAAGACAGATACGCAGTATTTT.

This clonotype has just one count. The J gene is TRBJ2-7, the V gene TRBV30, with D perhaps given as TRBD1 or TRBD2 (5 bases each). The CDR3 loop spans 14 amino acids. V lost 2 bases and J lost 6, with 17 bases in between. Germline V gene data show CDR1 as GTSNPN and CDR2 as SVGIG (reference sequence). The CDR3 spells CAWSKWGSGGEQYF. The CDR3 bases are TGTGCCTGGAGTAAATGGGGTAGTGGGGGCGAGCAGTACTTC.

V is TRBV21-1 and J is TRBJ2-5; whether TRBD2, the table's D call, matches the DNA was not checked. TRBV21-1 is termed a pseudogene. The CDR3 is made up of 18 amino acids. The CDR3 region has the DNA TGTGCCAGCAGCCGAGGCCTTGCGGGAGGTTTACCCCAAGAGACCCAGTACTTC. Translating it yields CASSRGLAGGLPQETQYF.

The genes are TRBV5-4 and TRBJ2-7, with a weak D call TRBD1 (6 bases). Germline V gives CDR1 SGHNT, CDR2 YYREEE (reference sequence). This CDR3 is 17 amino acids long. Trimming took 2 bases from V and 3 from J, leaving 21 bases between them. The CDR3 spells CASSFPGQGPQRYEQYF. CDR3 DNA sequence: TGTGCCAGCAGCTTCCCGGGACAAGGCCCACAGCGCTACGAGCAGTACTTC.

This chain connects TRBV2 to TRBJ2-2, with D uncertain. CDR1 SNHLY and CDR2 FYNNEI come from the germline V gene. V lost 3 bases, J lost 1 base, and 6 bases lay in between. The CDR3 is made up of 14 amino acids. The CDR3 DNA sequence: TGTGCCAGCAGTGAGTTAAGGAACACCGGGGAGCTGTTTTTT. It encodes CASSELRNTGELFF.

The J gene is TRBJ2-7, the V gene TRBV5-6; D might be TRBD1 (6 bases). V shed 0 bases and J shed 0 bases, with 10 bases lying between them. The CDR3 runs 15 residues. CDR1 and CDR2 from the germline V gene are SGHDT and YYEEEE. The CDR3 loop is CASSLGLGHSYEQYF. The CDR3 bases are TGTGCCAGCAGCTTGGGGCTGGGACACTCCTACGAGCAGTACTTC.

This chain links TRBV20-1 with TRBJ2-5, with 8 nucleotides matching TRBD1. The CDR3 totals 14 residues. Looked up from germline, CDR1 is DFQATT and CDR2 is SNEGSKA (reference sequence). V was clipped by 5 bases and J by 2 bases; unmatched bases: 7. The CDR3 reads CSAWTDREQETQYF. CDR3 nucleotides: TGCAGTGCTTGGACGGACAGGGAGCAAGAGACCCAGTACTTC.

This chain joins TRBV12-3 or TRBV12-4 and TRBJ1-2; the match to TRBD1 covers 9 bases. The CDR3 sequence is 13 residues long. Germline trimming cut 5 bases from V and 6 bases from J; bases unmatched to any gene: 4. Here the CDR3 reads CASSIRQGDGYTF. DNA for the CDR3: TGTGCCAGCAGTATCCGACAGGGGGATGGCTACACCTTC.

The chain recombines TRBV6-6 with TRBJ1-2; 7 positions agree with TRBD1. From germline, CDR1 is MNHNY and CDR2 SVGAGI (reference sequence). V was pared by 4 bases and J by 2 bases, with 7 bases of the junction left unmatched. The length of the CDR3 is 15 residues. The CDR3 DNA follows: TGTGCCAGCAGTTCCTTGGGACAGTTCAACTATGGCTACACCTTC. It encodes CASSSLGQFNYGYTF.

This chain links TRBV21-1 with TRBJ1-5; no check of the table's D call, TRBD1, against the DNA was made. TRBV21-1 is a listed pseudogene. The CDR3 runs 14 residues. CDR3 DNA sequence: TGTGCCAGCAGCCTGGGACAGGGAGTCCAGCCCCAGCATTTT. Translated, it gives CASSLGQGVQPQHF.

The gene calls are TRBV2 and TRBJ2-1; no clear D gene. CDR1 is SNHLY and CDR2 is FYNNEI in the germline V gene. V shed 6 bases and J shed 0 bases, with 6 bases lying between them. The CDR3 has 13 residues. CDR3: CASSQLSYNEQFF. CDR3 in DNA: TGTGCCAGCAGCCAACTCTCCTACAATGAGCAGTTCTTC. The full variable domain, in which reference TRBV2 and TRBJ2-1 provide the parts outside the CDR3, is EPEVTQTPSHQVTQMGQEVILRCVPISNHLYFYWYRQILGQKVEFLVSFYNNEISEKSEIFDDQFSVERPDGSNFTLKIRSTKLEDSAMYFCASSQLSYNEQFFGPGTRLTVL.

The gene calls are TRBV9 and TRBJ2-1; unclear D gene. The germline CDR1 and CDR2 sequences are SGDLS and YYNGEE. V was clipped by 4 bases and J by 9 bases, with 17 bases between them. The CDR3 runs to 14 residues. This CDR3 reads CASSSDPGTREQFF. The CDR3 nucleotides are TGTGCCAGCAGCTCAGACCCAGGAACGCGTGAGCAGTTCTTC.

J is TRBJ1-2 and V is TRBV9, with TRBD1 matching 9 bases. The CDR3 covers 14 residues. V lost 3 bases, J lost 2 bases, and 2 bases stayed unmatched. The germline CDR1 and CDR2 sequences are SGDLS and YYNGEE. Here the CDR3 reads CASSAGQGNYGYTF. The DNA for the CDR3 is TGTGCCAGCAGCGCCGGACAGGGGAACTATGGCTACACCTTC.

The V call is TRBV19, the J call TRBJ1-2, with a weak D call TRBD1 (6 bases). V was pared by 6 bases and J by 2 bases, with 16 bases between. Germline V gene sequence: CDR1 LNHDA, CDR2 SQIVND (reference sequence). This CDR3 comprises 15 residues. CDR3: CASSPQGSGNYGYTF. CDR3 in DNA: TGTGCCAGTAGCCCGCAGGGGTCGGGGAACTATGGCTACACCTTC.

The J gene is TRBJ2-7, the V gene TRBV11-2; D possibly uses TRBD1 or TRBD2 (6 bases each). Germline CDR1 reads SGHAT; CDR2 reads FQNNGV. Trimming pared 6 bases from V and 3 bases from J, leaving 15 bases between. CDR3 length equals 14 residues. In DNA, the CDR3 is TGTGCCAGCAGACCCGGAGGGGGTCGCTACGAGCAGTACTTC. This encodes CASRPGGGRYEQYF.

The chain recombines TRBV2 with TRBJ1-2, with a possible D match to TRBD1 (5 bases). CDR3 length: 14 residues. Between the trimmed V and J ends, which lost 2 bases and 10 bases, there was a span of 17 bases. CDR1 is SNHLY, CDR2 FYNNEI, per germline. CDR3 DNA: TGTGCCAGCAGTGAATGGGGCGGGCAGGGCGACTACACCTTC. This codes for CASSEWGGQGDYTF. Combining the CDR3 with reference TRBV2 and TRBJ1-2 gives the whole variable domain EPEVTQTPSHQVTQMGQEVILRCVPISNHLYFYWYRQILGQKVEFLVSFYNNEISEKSEIFDDQFSVERPDGSNFTLKIRSTKLEDSAMYFCASSEWGGQGDYTFGSGTRLTVV.

The CDR3 bases are TGCGCCAGCAGACCGCAGACGGTGGGGGATACGCAGTATTTT. Amino acids: CASRPQTVGDTQYF. This chain joins TRBV5-1 and TRBJ2-3; D remains ambiguous. The germline V and J ends were trimmed by 5 bases and 6 bases, with 16 bases remaining between them. Germline V gene sequence: CDR1 SGHRS, CDR2 YFSETQ. This CDR3 is 14 amino acids long.

This CDR3 reads CASSQVMGNQPQHF. Here the CDR3 DNA reads TGTGCCAGCAGCCAAGTTATGGGCAATCAGCCCCAGCATTTT. The chain recombines TRBV3-1 with TRBJ1-5; unclear D gene. V was trimmed by 1 base and J by 2 bases, leaving 6 bases between them. Germline-derived CDR1 and CDR2 are LGHDT and YNNKEL (reference sequence). The CDR3 extends over 14 amino acids. The entire variable domain, with the rest obtained from reference TRBV3-1 and TRBJ1-5, is as follows: DTAVSQTPKYLVTQMGNDKSIKCEQNLGHDTMYWYKQDSKKFLKIMFSYNNKELIINETVPNRFSPKSPDKAHLNLHINSLELGDSAVYFCASSQVMGNQPQHFGDGTRLSIL.

This chain uses TRBV14 with TRBJ2-1; unclear D gene. CDR3 length: 13 residues. CDR1 is SGHDN and CDR2 is FVKESK in the germline V gene. V lost 0 bases to trimming and J lost 7 bases, with 7 bases between them. CDR3 in DNA: TGTGCCAGCAGCCAAGAAAGTAATAATGAGCAGTTCTTC. Its protein is CASSQESNNEQFF.

The chain links TRBV12-3 or TRBV12-4 to TRBJ1-1; D might be TRBD1 (6 bases). V was clipped by 3 bases and J by 4 bases, with 15 bases between them. The CDR3 loop spans 15 amino acids. The CDR3 DNA sequence: TGTGCCAGCAGTTTGTTTTCAGGGGTGGGCACTGAAGCTTTCTTT. It yields the protein CASSLFSGVGTEAFF.

The J gene is TRBJ2-6, the V gene TRBV5-1, with D unclear. V was cut by 0 bases and J by 2 bases, with 9 bases left in between. CDR1 SGHRS and CDR2 YFSETQ come from the germline V gene. The CDR3 is 16 amino acids. The CDR3 DNA is TGCGCCAGCAGCTTGGAGGGTGAGGCTGGGGCCAACGTCCTGACTTTC. Translated: CASSLEGEAGANVLTF.

In this sample, this clonotype turned up once. An end of the junction differs from the germline gene, which may be a read error. The rearrangement joins TRBV7-2 to TRBJ1-1; D is perhaps TRBD1 (6 bases). The CDR3 has 13 residues. Germline V gene sequence: CDR1 SGHTA, CDR2 FQGNSA. The DNA of the CDR3 is TGTGCCAGCAGCTTACAGGGGCCCACTGAAGTTTTCTTT. This translates into CASSLQGPTEVFF.

The chain carries TRBV4-1 and TRBJ2-5; D is possibly TRBD2 (5 bases). Looked up from germline, CDR1 is MGHRA and CDR2 is YSYEKL. The CDR3 runs to 13 residues. Trimming removed 4 bases at V and 2 bases at J, with 8 bases between. CDR3 loop: CASSRAVQETQYF. CDR3 DNA sequence: TGCGCCAGCAGCCGAGCGGTTCAAGAGACCCAGTACTTC.

The chain couples TRBV7-2 to TRBJ1-2; the match to TRBD1 covers 8 bases. The V gene end was trimmed by 0 bases and the J gene end by 4 bases; junction bases not matched to a gene: 4. Germline CDR1 is SGHTA and CDR2 is FQGNSA. The CDR3 sequence is 15 residues long. The CDR3 coding sequence is TGTGCCAGCAGCTTAGCGAGACAGGGGACCTATGGCTACACCTTC. Residues: CASSLARQGTYGYTF.

The chain recombines TRBV5-8 with TRBJ1-5, with D unclear. V lost 5 bases and J lost 6, with 15 bases in between. In germline, CDR1 is SGHTS, CDR2 YDEGEE. The CDR3 covers 14 residues. CDR3 protein: CASRDGRNGQPQHF. The CDR3 DNA reads TGTGCCAGCAGGGATGGACGGAACGGTCAGCCCCAGCATTTT.

The chain recombines TRBV2 with TRBJ2-7; D may correspond to TRBD1 or TRBD2 (5 bases each). The CDR3 has 14 residues. V was clipped by 8 bases and J by 0 bases, with 14 bases between them. From germline, CDR1 is SNHLY and CDR2 FYNNEI. The CDR3 spells CASFRGFGSYEQYF. CDR3 DNA: TGTGCCAGCTTTCGGGGCTTTGGCTCCTACGAGCAGTACTTC.

CDR3 protein: CASSKTVQETQYF. The CDR3 DNA sequence: TGTGCCAGCAGTAAGACTGTCCAAGAGACCCAGTACTTC. This chain connects TRBV7-3 to TRBJ2-5; D gene unclear. The CDR3 has 13 residues. V dropped 6 bases and J dropped 1 base, with 9 bases sitting between them. In germline, CDR1 is SGHTA, CDR2 FQGTGA.

This chain connects TRBV29-1 to TRBJ1-2; no definite D call. The CDR3 extends over 11 amino acids. The germline V and J ends were trimmed by 8 bases and 6 bases, with 13 bases remaining between them. CDR1 SQVTM and CDR2 ANQGSEA come from the germline V gene. The CDR3 is CSSRTGDGYTF. The CDR3, as DNA: TGCAGCTCCCGGACTGGAGATGGCTACACCTTC.

The rearrangement uses TRBV20-1 and TRBJ2-3; 8 positions agree with TRBD2. Germline CDR1 reads DFQATT; CDR2 reads SNEGSKA (reference sequence). The trim removed 3 bases at V and 6 bases at J, leaving 5 bases unmatched. The CDR3 is 13 amino acids. The CDR3 sequence is CSASGGVGDTQYF. The CDR3 DNA follows: TGCAGTGCTAGCGGGGGGGTTGGGGATACGCAGTATTTT.

The chain employs TRBV11-2 and TRBJ1-5; D is uncertain. The CDR3 is 13 amino acids. With 2 bases removed from V and 8 bases from J, the gap between germline ends came to 10 bases. CDR1 SGHAT and CDR2 FQNNGV come from the germline V gene. Here the CDR3 reads CASSLTGGEPQHF. As DNA, the CDR3 is TGTGCCAGCAGCTTAACGGGTGGTGAGCCCCAGCATTTT.